The 11 T cell receptor beta chains listed next were all sequenced from one sample in a study of blood T cell repertoires in COVID-19. TCRdb's copy holds only in-frame clones and misses some; the assay was immunoSEQ multiplex PCR. Of tens of thousands of clones in the sample, 86% were seen once. Sequencing was carried out using peripheral blood. The receptors stem from a man between 65 and 79 years old with active COVID-19.

This chain connects TRBV5-6 to TRBJ1-1; TRBD1 might be the D (6 bases). Trimming pared 0 bases from V and 4 bases from J, leaving 13 bases between. CDR1 is SGHDT, CDR2 YYEEEE, per germline. CDR3 length equals 15 residues. CDR3 amino acids: CASSLGLGASTEAFF. For the CDR3, the DNA is TGTGCCAGCAGCTTGGGCCTGGGGGCGTCCACTGAAGCTTTCTTT. Full variable domain (missing parts from reference TRBV5-6 and TRBJ1-1): DAGVTQSPTHLIKTRGQQVTLRCSPKSGHDTVSWYQQALGQGPQFIFQYYEEEERQRGNFPDRFSGHQFPNYSSELNVNALLLGDSALYLCASSLGLGASTEAFFGQGTRLTVV.

The V and J genes are TRBV29-1 and TRBJ1-4, with D possibly matching TRBD1 (5 bases). The CDR3 covers 15 residues. The V end lost 5 bases, the J end lost 0 bases, and 13 bases lay between the germline ends. Germline CDR1 reads SQVTM; CDR2 reads ANQGSEA. The CDR3 reads CSVRGSQTTNEKLFF. DNA for the CDR3: TGCAGCGTTAGGGGCAGCCAAACAACTAATGAAAAACTGTTTTTT.

The V call is TRBV9, the J call TRBJ2-7; 8 positions match TRBD2. The CDR3 has 15 residues. V dropped 0 bases and J dropped 4; count of bases not matched to a gene: 6. Germline loops: CDR1 SGDLS, CDR2 YYNGEE. CDR3 amino acids: CASSVEAGGGYEQYF. CDR3 DNA: TGTGCCAGCAGCGTAGAGGCGGGGGGAGGATACGAGCAGTACTTC.

DNA of the CDR3: TGTGCCAGCACCAGCGGTTTAGAGAATGAGCAGTTCTTC. It specifies CASTSGLENEQFF. The chain carries TRBV9 and TRBJ2-1, with D maybe TRBD2 (5 bases). V lost 6 bases and J 7 bases, leaving 14 bases between the germline ends. The CDR3 is 13 amino acids. The germline CDR1 and CDR2 sequences are SGDLS and YYNGEE.

The chain is built from TRBV11-3 and TRBJ1-1; weak D call: TRBD1 (5 bases). The CDR3 runs 15 residues. CDR1 and CDR2 from the germline V gene are SGHNT and YENEEA. Trimming shortened V by 2 bases and J by 4 bases, and 14 bases separated the two germline ends. CDR3 in DNA: TGTGCCAGCAGCTTACGACCAGGGTCGGGCACTGAAGCTTTCTTT. It translates to CASSLRPGSGTEAFF.

This chain uses TRBV7-9 with TRBJ2-7; 7 positions agree with TRBD2. Germline CDR1 and CDR2: SEHNR and FQNEAQ (reference sequence). The CDR3 has 15 residues. With 7 bases clipped from V and 5 bases from J, the junction kept 14 bases outside the gene matches. The CDR3 reads CASTVLAEGRDEQYF. CDR3 DNA sequence: TGTGCCAGCACCGTCCTGGCTGAGGGGAGGGACGAGCAGTACTTC.

The V call is TRBV7-9, the J call TRBJ1-2; 7 bases agree with TRBD1. Per the germline V gene, CDR1 is SEHNR and CDR2 is FQNEAQ (reference sequence). This CDR3 contains 15 residues. The V gene end was trimmed by 2 bases and the J gene end by 0 bases; junction bases not matched to a gene: 3. DNA for the CDR3: TGTGCCAGCAGCTTACAGGGGGGAACTAACTATGGCTACACCTTC. As protein: CASSLQGGTNYGYTF.

The chain carries TRBV5-1 and TRBJ2-3, with TRBD2 identical over 14 bases. The CDR3 contains 16 residues. The germline CDR1 and CDR2 sequences are SGHRS and YFSETQ. The trim removed 0 bases at V and 3 bases at J, leaving 0 bases unmatched. The CDR3 region has the DNA TGCGCCAGCAGCTTGGGACTAGCGGGGGGGACAGATACGCAGTATTTT. As protein: CASSLGLAGGTDTQYF.

This clone was recorded only once. The chain is built from TRBV6-5 and TRBJ1-2; TRBD1 aligns across 7 bases. This CDR3 comprises 14 residues. The V gene end was trimmed by 5 bases and the J gene end by 1 base; junction bases not matched to a gene: 4. CDR1 is MNHEY, CDR2 SVGAGI, per germline. CDR3 nucleotide sequence: TGTGCCAGCAGTAAAACAGGGGTTAACTATGGCTACACCTTC. Its protein product is CASSKTGVNYGYTF.

This clone was observed a few times. The rearrangement joins TRBV5-1 to TRBJ1-1; 7 bases map to TRBD1. CDR1 is SGHRS, CDR2 YFSETQ, per germline. The CDR3 contains 15 residues. V dropped 4 bases and J dropped 0; count of bases not matched to a gene: 6. The CDR3 sequence is CASSPKGQLNTEAFF. Written as DNA, the CDR3 is TGCGCCAGCAGCCCAAAGGGACAGCTGAACACTGAAGCTTTCTTT. Full variable domain (missing parts from reference TRBV5-1 and TRBJ1-1): KAGVTQTPRYLIKTRGQQVTLSCSPISGHRSVSWYQQTPGQGLQFLFEYFSETQRNKGNFPGRFSGRQFSNSRSEMNVSTLELGDSALYLCASSPKGQLNTEAFFGQGTRLTVV.

The genes are TRBV7-2 and TRBJ1-2; 8 bases are a match to TRBD1. Germline V CDR1 and CDR2: SGHTA, FQGNSA. The CDR3 loop spans 15 amino acids. Losses at the gene ends were 6 bases for V and 4 bases for J; bases not matched to a gene: 10. The CDR3 nucleotides read TGTGCCAGCAGACCTGACAGGGGTTGGGGCTATGGCTACACCTTC. Translation: CASRPDRGWGYGYTF.